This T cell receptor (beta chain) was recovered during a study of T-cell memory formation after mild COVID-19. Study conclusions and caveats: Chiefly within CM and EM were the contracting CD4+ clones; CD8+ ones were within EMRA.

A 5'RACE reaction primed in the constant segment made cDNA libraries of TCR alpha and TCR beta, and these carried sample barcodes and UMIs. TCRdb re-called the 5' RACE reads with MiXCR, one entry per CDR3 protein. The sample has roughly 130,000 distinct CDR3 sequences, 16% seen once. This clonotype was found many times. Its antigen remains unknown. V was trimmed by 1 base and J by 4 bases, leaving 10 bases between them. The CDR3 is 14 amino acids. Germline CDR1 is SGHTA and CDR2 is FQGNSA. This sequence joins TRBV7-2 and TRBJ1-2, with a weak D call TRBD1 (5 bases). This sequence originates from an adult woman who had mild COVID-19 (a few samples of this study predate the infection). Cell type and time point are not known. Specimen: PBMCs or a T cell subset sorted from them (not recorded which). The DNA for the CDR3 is TGTGCCAGCAGCTTAGAGAGGGGACCCTATGGCTACACCTTC. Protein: CASSLERGPYGYTF. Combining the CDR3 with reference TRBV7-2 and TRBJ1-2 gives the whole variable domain GAGVSQSPSNKVTEKGKDVELRCDPISGHTALYWYRQSLGQGLEFLIYFQGNSAPDKSGLPSDRFSAERTGGSVSTLTIQRTQQEDSAVYLCASSLERGPYGYTFGSGTRLTVV.